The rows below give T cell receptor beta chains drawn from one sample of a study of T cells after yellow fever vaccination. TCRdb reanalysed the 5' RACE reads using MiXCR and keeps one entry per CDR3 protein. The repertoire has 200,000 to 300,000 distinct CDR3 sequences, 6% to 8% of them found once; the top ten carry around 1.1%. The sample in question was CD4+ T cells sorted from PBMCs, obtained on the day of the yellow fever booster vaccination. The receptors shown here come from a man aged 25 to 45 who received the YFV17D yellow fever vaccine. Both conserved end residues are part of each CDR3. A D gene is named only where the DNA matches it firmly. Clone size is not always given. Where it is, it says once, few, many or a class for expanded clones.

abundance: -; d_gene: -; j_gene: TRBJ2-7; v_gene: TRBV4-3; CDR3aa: CASSPRFETEQYF; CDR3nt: TGCGCCAGCAGCCCTCGGTTCGAGACAGAGCAGTACTTC
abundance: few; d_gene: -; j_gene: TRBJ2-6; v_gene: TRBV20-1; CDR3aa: CSASSSVGANVLTF; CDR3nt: TGCAGTGCTTCTAGCAGCGTGGGGGCCAACGTCCTGACTTTC
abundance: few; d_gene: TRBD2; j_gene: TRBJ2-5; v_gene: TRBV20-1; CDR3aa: CSARGVAGGVTWSETQYF; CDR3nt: TGCAGTGCCCGGGGGGTAGCGGGAGGAGTTACATGGTCAGAGACCCAGTACTTC
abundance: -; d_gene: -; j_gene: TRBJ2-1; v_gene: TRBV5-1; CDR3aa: CASSIRGLDNEQFF; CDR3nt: TGCGCCAGCAGTATACGAGGGCTTGACAATGAGCAGTTCTTC
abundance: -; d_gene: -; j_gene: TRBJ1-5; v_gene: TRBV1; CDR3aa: CTSSLQNRDSSLNQPQHF; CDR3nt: TGCACCAGCAGCCTCCAAAACCGGGACAGCAGTCTAAATCAGCCCCAGCATTTT
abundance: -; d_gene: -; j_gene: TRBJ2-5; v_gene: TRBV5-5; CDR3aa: CASSLEGWETQYF; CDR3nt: TGTGCCAGCAGCTTGGAGGGGTGGGAGACCCAGTACTTC
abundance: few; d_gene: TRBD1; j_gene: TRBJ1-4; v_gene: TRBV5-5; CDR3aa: CASSPFGLTGGNEKLFF; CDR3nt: TGTGCCAGCAGCCCTTTTGGGTTGACAGGGGGAAACGAAAAACTGTTTTTT
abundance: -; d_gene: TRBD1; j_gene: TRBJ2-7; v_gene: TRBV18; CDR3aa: CASSPRRDRGLYEQYF; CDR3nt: TGTGCCAGCTCACCAAGAAGAGACAGGGGGCTATACGAGCAGTACTTC
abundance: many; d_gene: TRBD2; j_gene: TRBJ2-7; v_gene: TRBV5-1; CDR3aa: CASSLAGGTYEQYF; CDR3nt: TGTGCCAGCAGCCTAGCGGGAGGGACCTACGAGCAGTACTTC
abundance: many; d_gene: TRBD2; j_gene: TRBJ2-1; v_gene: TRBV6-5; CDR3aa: CASSYLTSGRAGYNEQFF; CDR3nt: TGTGCCAGCAGTTACCTGACTAGCGGGAGGGCCGGGTACAATGAGCAGTTCTTC
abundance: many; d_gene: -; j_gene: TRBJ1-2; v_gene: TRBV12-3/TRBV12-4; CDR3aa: CASSPSPPANYGYTF; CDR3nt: TGTGCCAGCAGTCCCAGTCCACCTGCTAACTATGGCTACACCTTC
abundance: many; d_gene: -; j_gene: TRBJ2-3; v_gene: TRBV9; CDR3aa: CASSVEMRDTQYF; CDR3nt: TGTGCCAGCAGCGTAGAAATGCGGGATACGCAGTATTTT
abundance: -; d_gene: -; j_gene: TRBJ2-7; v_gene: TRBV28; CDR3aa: CASRTGGQVYEQYF; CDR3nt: TGTGCCAGCAGGACGGGGGGACAGGTCTACGAGCAGTACTTC
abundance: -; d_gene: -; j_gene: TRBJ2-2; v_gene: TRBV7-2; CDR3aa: CASSSRTANTGELFF; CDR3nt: TGTGCCAGCAGCTCGCGGACAGCGAACACCGGGGAGCTGTTTTTT
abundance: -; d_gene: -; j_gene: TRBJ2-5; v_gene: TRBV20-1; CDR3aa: CSAPGLGTQYF; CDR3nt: TGCAGTGCCCCTGGACTTGGGACCCAGTACTTC
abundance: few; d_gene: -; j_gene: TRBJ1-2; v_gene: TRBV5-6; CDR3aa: CASHWTDLEGYTF; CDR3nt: TGTGCCAGCCATTGGACGGACCTAGAAGGCTACACCTTC
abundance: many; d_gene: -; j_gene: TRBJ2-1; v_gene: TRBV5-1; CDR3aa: CASSLPGEQFF; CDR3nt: TGCGCCAGCAGCTTACCGGGTGAGCAGTTCTTC
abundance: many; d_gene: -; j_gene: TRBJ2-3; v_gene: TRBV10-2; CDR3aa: CASGMVGIGTDTQYF; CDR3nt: TGCGCCAGCGGAATGGTCGGGATCGGCACAGATACGCAGTATTTT
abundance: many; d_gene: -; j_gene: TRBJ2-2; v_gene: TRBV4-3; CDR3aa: CASSQAGNTGELFF; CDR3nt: TGCGCCAGCAGCCAGGCCGGGAACACCGGGGAGCTGTTTTTT
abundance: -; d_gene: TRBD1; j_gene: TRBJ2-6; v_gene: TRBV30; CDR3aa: CAWSVSGGTGANVLTF; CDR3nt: TGTGCCTGGAGTGTGTCAGGGGGAACTGGGGCCAACGTCCTGACTTTC